These T cell receptor beta chains were read from a single sample in a study of monozygotic twins with inflammatory bowel disease. TCRdb reprocessed the 5' RACE reads and reports one entry per CDR3 protein, with no DNA. This table lists 400,000 or so distinct CDR3 sequences. Sequenced: blood. These receptors were obtained from a human donor with ulcerative colitis or Crohn's disease, or a healthy co-twin of an affected twin (not recorded which). CDR3s include the opening cysteine and the closing phenylalanine or tryptophan.

V gene	J gene	CDR3 length	CDR3 protein
TRBV2	TRBJ2-1	14	CASTGLAGGNEQFF
TRBV10-3	TRBJ1-1	13	CAISEGEGRRAFF
TRBV15	TRBJ2-2	14	CATQTPHLTGELFF
TRBV6-1	TRBJ2-7	15	CASTPRSQSSYEQYF
TRBV6-1	TRBJ1-1	12	CASGQGKPEAFF
TRBV4-1	TRBJ2-7	17	CASSSQGATGVSYEQYF
TRBV4-2	TRBJ2-5	14	CASSHGGVEETQYF
TRBV28	TRBJ2-6	16	CASSPTGNPGANVLTF
TRBV3-1	TRBJ2-1	13	CASSPLSGGPQFF
TRBV27	TRBJ2-6	16	CASSLKGASGANVLTF
TRBV6-5	TRBJ2-5	18	CASSYSVGGVGVRETQYF
TRBV20-1	TRBJ1-1	13	CSASRTPNTEAFF
TRBV7-6	TRBJ2-7	15	CASSLDGGAADEQYF
TRBV21-1	TRBJ1-2	14	CASSVREVHMGYTF
TRBV5-4	TRBJ1-2	13	CASSLGWEYGYTF
TRBV20-1	TRBJ2-1	12	CSARDHGNEQFF
TRBV28	TRBJ2-1	18	CASIKLGGSGTQYNEQFF
TRBV7-8	TRBJ1-1	16	CATSQNGQGINTEAFF
TRBV20-1	TRBJ1-1	11	CSARDGRGAFF
TRBV6-1	TRBJ2-3	13	CASSEREPDTQYF
TRBV3-1	TRBJ1-1	15	CASSRPGGAETEAFF
TRBV5-5	TRBJ1-5	15	CASSLGGPGNQPQHF
TRBV4-1	TRBJ2-5	15	CASSQFPTVQETQYF
TRBV5-1	TRBJ1-1	15	CASSWGGTREREAFF
TRBV2	TRBJ2-7	14	CASSEAPESTEQYF
TRBV6-2/TRBV6-3	TRBJ2-7	15	CASSTPPGTRSEQYF
TRBV7-8	TRBJ2-3	19	CASSLRGASAGSSTDTQYF
TRBV28	TRBJ2-5	14	CASSLYRQRTPLYF
TRBV6-2/TRBV6-3	TRBJ2-2	15	CASDAGTSIAGELFF
TRBV7-9	TRBJ1-5	12	CASSLTDGPQHF
TRBV5-5	TRBJ2-5	14	CASSPPVLQETQYF
TRBV4-1	TRBJ2-7	14	CASSQEPATYEQYF
TRBV5-1	TRBJ2-1	15	CASSLTALGFNEQFF
TRBV7-2	TRBJ2-1	16	CASRAPGQGAYNEQFF
TRBV5-1	TRBJ2-3	15	CASSFSGTSGDTQYF
TRBV30	TRBJ1-1	13	CATRGGMNTEAFF
TRBV20-1	TRBJ2-1	16	CSALPHRDYLYNEQFF
TRBV20-1	TRBJ1-2	12	CSAPGVGYGYTF
TRBV6-5	TRBJ2-1	18	CASSYMELGLADGNEQFF
TRBV6-1	TRBJ1-1	14	CASSEQGLNTEAFF
TRBV5-1	TRBJ1-2	16	CASSPGRQAATYGYTF
TRBV7-9	TRBJ1-1	15	CASSLAQGINTEAFF
TRBV7-9	TRBJ1-1	17	CASSLAGQSGWDTEAFF
TRBV7-8	TRBJ2-1	14	CASSSGVIDNEQFF
TRBV5-1	TRBJ2-1	15	CASSPPGSGNNEQFF
TRBV2	TRBJ2-2	14	CARSRAGGSGELFF
TRBV20-1	TRBJ1-1	14	CSARVDGSSTEAFF
TRBV20-1	TRBJ1-6	15	CSAKLDQGSNSPLHF
TRBV20-1	TRBJ2-2	13	CSARDSGAGELFF
TRBV7-2	TRBJ1-5	15	CASSPSPDRNQPQHF
TRBV7-8	TRBJ2-5	18	CASSLAGGRQGASETQYF
TRBV5-1	TRBJ2-1	15	CASSPGTSGIDEQFF
TRBV12-3/TRBV12-4	TRBJ2-5	18	CASSLRPPGQGAGETQYF
TRBV5-6	TRBJ2-3	15	CASSLPRGRTDTQYF
TRBV29-1	TRBJ2-7	12	CSVWDRVAEQYF
TRBV20-1	TRBJ2-1	15	CSAVTGQGPRNEQFF
TRBV28	TRBJ1-5	15	CASRGGGSRNQPQHF
TRBV29-1	TRBJ2-7	17	CSVEESPEPWGPYEQYF
TRBV27	TRBJ2-1	14	CASSFGISDNEQFF